One and the same sample provided the 6 T cell receptor beta chains below, sequenced in a study of beta chain features in type 1 diabetes (dated by TCRdb to 2016 to 2018). Overall study results and their limits: In all four CD4+ subsets, TCRB CDR3 length was moderately but significantly shorter in type 1 diabetes patients.

The library was prepared using the immunoSEQ multiplex PCR assay. The entire amount of isolated RNA was reverse transcribed using the High Capacity cDNA Reverse Transcription Kit, so the sequenced TCRB transcripts were expressed ones. TCRdb limited this immuneACCESS table to in-frame rearrangements with V and J called. A share of clones is missing; checked studies link under half to unresolved V genes, and the rest is unexplained. The table for this sample lists 310,000 or so clones; approximately 16% of them were counted only once. The ten largest clones add up to more than 0.015% of the sample. These receptors' targets are unknown. The sequenced sample consisted of naive CD4+ T cells from blood. Taken with the paper, the label for cell subset or site translates to: true naive CD4+ T cells. These receptors came from a man aged 18 to 30 with type 1 diabetes.

The chain has TRBV7-9 and TRBJ2-5; 7 nucleotides align to TRBD1. This CDR3 spans 14 amino acids. With 5 bases clipped from V and 4 bases from J, the junction kept 7 bases outside the gene matches. Germline V lookup: CDR1 SEHNR, CDR2 FQNEAQ (reference sequence). The CDR3 here is CASSRTGTAETQYF. The CDR3 DNA follows: TGTGCCAGCAGCCGCACCGGGACAGCAGAGACCCAGTACTTC.

This chain links TRBV5-1 with TRBJ2-7; D possibly corresponds to TRBD2 (6 bases). Deletions cut 4 bases from V and 5 bases from J, with 19 bases between. Per the germline V gene, CDR1 is SGHRS and CDR2 is YFSETQ. The CDR3 is made up of 15 amino acids. Written as DNA, the CDR3 is TGCGCCAGCAGCCCCTTGACTGGCGGGATAAACGAGCAGTACTTC. It yields the protein CASSPLTGGINEQYF.

This chain connects TRBV6-5 to TRBJ2-7; 12 bases are a match to TRBD1. This CDR3 region has 15 residues. Trimming cost V 6 bases and J 5 bases; bases outside gene matches: 8. Germline CDR1 is MNHEY and CDR2 is SVGAGI. The CDR3 region is CASRPGGTGGHEQYF. Written as DNA, the CDR3 is TGTGCCAGCAGGCCGGGGGGGACAGGGGGCCACGAGCAGTACTTC.

In this sample, this clone turned up once. This chain links TRBV6-5 with TRBJ2-7, with 12 bases that match TRBD1. CDR1 and CDR2 from the germline V gene are MNHEY and SVGAGI. V shed 4 bases, J shed 7 bases, and the junction held 11 bases outside the gene matches. The length of the CDR3 is 16 residues. The CDR3, as DNA: TGTGCCAGCAGTTTCACCGGGACAGGGGGCGCGGGGGAGCAGTACTTC. It encodes CASSFTGTGGAGEQYF.

A few counts support this clone. The chain combines TRBV9 with TRBJ2-2, with 11 bases aligning to TRBD1. The CDR3 is made up of 16 amino acids. Germline V gene sequence: CDR1 SGDLS, CDR2 YYNGEE. V shed 4 bases, J shed 8 bases, and the junction held 10 bases outside the gene matches. The CDR3 here is CASSTLGQGAGGELFF. The CDR3 bases are TGTGCCAGCAGCACCCTTGGACAGGGGGCAGGTGGGGAGCTGTTTTTT.

V usage is TRBV29-1 and J usage is TRBJ2-7, with TRBD1 matching over 8 bases. Germline assignment: CDR1 SQVTM and CDR2 ANQGSEA. V lost 2 bases, J lost 0 bases, and 3 bases stayed unmatched. The length of the CDR3 is 14 residues. The CDR3 sequence: CSVEPTGDSYEQYF. CDR3 coding DNA: TGCAGCGTTGAACCGACAGGGGACTCCTACGAGCAGTACTTC.